This TCR beta chain came from a study of shared clonotypes between healthy human individuals. This CDR3 region has 15 residues. Between the trimmed V and J ends, which lost 2 bases and 2 bases, there was a span of 10 bases. Germline V gene lookup returns CDR1 MNHEY and CDR2 SVGAGI. This clone appeared a few times. Produced via immunoSEQ multiplex PCR; TCRdb's table is partial and in-frame only. The sample has about 1.5 million clones, 98% seen once. The rearrangement links TRBV6-5 to TRBJ1-5; possible D gene TRBD1, 5 bases. The clonotype was recovered from a man between 25 and 39 years old in good health. The sequencing sample was made of naive CD4+ T cells sorted from blood. Subset defined: CD45RA+ positively selected. CDR3 coding DNA: TGTGCCAGCAGTTACAGCAGGGACGGCAATCAGCCCCAGCATTTT. This sequence encodes CASSYSRDGNQPQHF.